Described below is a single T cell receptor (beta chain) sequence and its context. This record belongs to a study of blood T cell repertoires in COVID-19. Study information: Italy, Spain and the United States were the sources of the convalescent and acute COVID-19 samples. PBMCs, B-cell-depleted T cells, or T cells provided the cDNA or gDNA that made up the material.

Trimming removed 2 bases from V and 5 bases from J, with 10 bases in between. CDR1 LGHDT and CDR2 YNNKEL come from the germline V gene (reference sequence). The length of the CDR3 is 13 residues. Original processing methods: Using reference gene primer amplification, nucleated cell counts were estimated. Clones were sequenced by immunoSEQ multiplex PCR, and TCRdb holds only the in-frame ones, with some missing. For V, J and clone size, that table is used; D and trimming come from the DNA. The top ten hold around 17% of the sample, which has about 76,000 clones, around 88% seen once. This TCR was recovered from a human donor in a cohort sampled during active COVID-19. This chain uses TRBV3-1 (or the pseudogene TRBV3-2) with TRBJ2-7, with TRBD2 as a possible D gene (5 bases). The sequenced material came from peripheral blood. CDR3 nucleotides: TGTGCCAGCAGCCAATTGGGAGCGGACGAGCAGTACTTC. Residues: CASSQLGADEQYF.